This record covers a single T cell receptor (beta chain). The target antigen is unknown. These data belong to a study of shared clonotypes between healthy human individuals. Looking at the study overall: A couple of female and three male donors aged 18 to 49 were enrolled. Study-wide findings and caveats: Among donors, the sharing of clonotypes was expected to be influenced by sequencing depth.

In germline, CDR1 is SGDLS, CDR2 YYNGEE. V dropped 3 bases and J dropped 0 bases, with 14 bases sitting between them. The CDR3 spans 16 residues. This was a deep-level run. Using immunoSEQ multiplex PCR, the repertoire was profiled, and TCRdb retains in-frame clones only, with some absent. The table has 450,000 to 550,000 clones, more than 65% seen once. The chain combines TRBV9 with TRBJ2-3; D perhaps matches TRBD2 (5 bases). The specimen was PBMCs. The source of this sequence is a woman aged 40 to 49 in good health. Some clones in this sample may be carry-over from other donors' samples. CDR3 region: CASSAGERFSTDTQYF. CDR3 coding DNA: TGTGCCAGCAGCGCTGGGGAGCGGTTTAGCACAGATACGCAGTATTTT.